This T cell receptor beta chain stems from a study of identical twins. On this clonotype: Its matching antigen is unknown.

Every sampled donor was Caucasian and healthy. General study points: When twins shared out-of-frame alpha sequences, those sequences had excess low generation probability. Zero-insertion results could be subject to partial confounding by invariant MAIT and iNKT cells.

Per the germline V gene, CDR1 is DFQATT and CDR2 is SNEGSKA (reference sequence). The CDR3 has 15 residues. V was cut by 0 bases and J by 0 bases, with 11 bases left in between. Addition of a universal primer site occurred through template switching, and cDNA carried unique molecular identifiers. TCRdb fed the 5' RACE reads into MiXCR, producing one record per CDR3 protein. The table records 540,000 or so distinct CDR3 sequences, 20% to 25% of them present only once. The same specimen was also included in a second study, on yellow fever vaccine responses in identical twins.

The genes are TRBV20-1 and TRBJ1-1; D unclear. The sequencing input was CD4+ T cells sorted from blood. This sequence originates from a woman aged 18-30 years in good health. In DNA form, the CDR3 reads TGCAGTGCTAGAGATGGAGGTATAGTGAACACTGAAGCTTTCTTT. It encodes CSARDGGIVNTEAFF.